A selection of T cell receptor beta chains follows, all from one sample in a study of brain T cells in children with intractable seizures. Assay used: immunoSEQ multiplex PCR; TCRdb lists only in-frame clones, some missing. Seen here are 340,000 or so clones, over 90% observed once, and the top ten hold 5.7%. Sequenced here: peripheral blood, sampled about 5 months after surgery. These receptors all stem from a boy younger than two with tuberous sclerosis and intractable seizures. CDR3s include the opening cysteine and the closing phenylalanine or tryptophan. The order of the fields is clone size, J gene, D gene, V gene, CDR3 length, CDR3 protein, CDR3 DNA. D genes are given only for firm matches. Where a row states a size, it is once, few, many or the class of an expanded clone; other rows omit it.

clone_size: NA
j_call: TRBJ2-7
d_call: TRBD1
v_call: TRBV6-5
cdr3_length: 13
cdr3_aa: CASSSTGNYEQYF
cdr3_nt: TGTGCCAGCAGTTCGACAGGGAACTACGAGCAGTACTTC

clone_size: NA
j_call: TRBJ2-2
d_call: NA
v_call: TRBV24-1
cdr3_length: 12
cdr3_aa: CATSRGAGELFF
cdr3_nt: TGTGCCACCAGTCGGGGTGCCGGGGAGCTGTTTTTT

clone_size: NA
j_call: TRBJ1-2
d_call: NA
v_call: TRBV6-5
cdr3_length: 14
cdr3_aa: CASTQGQGIGGYTF
cdr3_nt: TGTGCCAGCACCCAAGGGCAGGGAATAGGCGGCTACACCTTC

clone_size: once
j_call: TRBJ2-3
d_call: TRBD2
v_call: TRBV5-1
cdr3_length: 14
cdr3_aa: CASNGLAAPDTQYF
cdr3_nt: TGCGCCAGCAATGGGCTAGCGGCCCCAGATACGCAGTATTTT

clone_size: NA
j_call: TRBJ1-6
d_call: NA
v_call: TRBV5-1
cdr3_length: 17
cdr3_aa: CASSLELEFGSEGPLHF
cdr3_nt: TGCGCCAGCAGCTTGGAGCTCGAATTCGGCTCTGAGGGACCCCTCCACTTT

clone_size: NA
j_call: TRBJ2-7
d_call: NA
v_call: TRBV11-2
cdr3_length: 13
cdr3_aa: CASSLVVLSEQYF
cdr3_nt: TGTGCCAGCAGCTTAGTGGTCCTCTCGGAGCAGTACTTC

clone_size: NA
j_call: TRBJ2-7
d_call: TRBD1
v_call: TRBV15
cdr3_length: 15
cdr3_aa: CATSRAGTGPYEQYF
cdr3_nt: TGTGCCACCAGCAGAGCCGGGACAGGGCCCTACGAGCAGTACTTC

clone_size: NA
j_call: TRBJ2-7
d_call: NA
v_call: TRBV27
cdr3_length: 13
cdr3_aa: CASRQARRHEQYF
cdr3_nt: TGTGCCAGCAGACAAGCCCGAAGGCACGAGCAGTACTTC

clone_size: few
j_call: TRBJ1-1
d_call: NA
v_call: TRBV7-9
cdr3_length: 13
cdr3_aa: CASSFGGLGEAFF
cdr3_nt: TGTGCCAGCAGCTTTGGGGGTCTGGGAGAAGCTTTCTTT

clone_size: once
j_call: TRBJ2-7
d_call: TRBD1
v_call: TRBV27
cdr3_length: 15
cdr3_aa: CASSLRGQGSFEQYF
cdr3_nt: TGTGCCAGCAGTTTAAGGGGACAGGGGTCCTTCGAGCAGTACTTC

clone_size: NA
j_call: TRBJ2-1
d_call: TRBD2
v_call: TRBV4-1
cdr3_length: 16
cdr3_aa: CASSHQLAGSYNEQFF
cdr3_nt: TGCGCCAGCAGCCACCAGCTAGCGGGATCCTACAATGAGCAGTTCTTC

clone_size: NA
j_call: TRBJ1-3
d_call: NA
v_call: TRBV25-1
cdr3_length: 17
cdr3_aa: CASSEYRGASSGNTIYF
cdr3_nt: TGTGCCAGCAGTGAATATCGGGGGGCGAGCTCTGGAAACACCATATATTTT

clone_size: once
j_call: TRBJ2-1
d_call: TRBD2
v_call: TRBV5-1
cdr3_length: 15
cdr3_aa: CASSLLGGGYNEQFF
cdr3_nt: TGCGCCAGCAGCTTGTTAGGCGGGGGCTACAATGAGCAGTTCTTC

clone_size: NA
j_call: TRBJ2-7
d_call: TRBD2
v_call: TRBV15
cdr3_length: 16
cdr3_aa: CATSPALAGGPYEQYF
cdr3_nt: TGTGCCACCAGCCCGGCACTAGCGGGGGGGCCCTACGAGCAGTACTTC

clone_size: NA
j_call: TRBJ2-4
d_call: NA
v_call: TRBV27
cdr3_length: 13
cdr3_aa: CASSWTAKNIQYF
cdr3_nt: TGTGCCAGCAGTTGGACAGCCAAAAACATTCAGTACTTC

clone_size: NA
j_call: TRBJ1-6
d_call: TRBD1
v_call: TRBV9
cdr3_length: 15
cdr3_aa: CASSDSSGGNSPLHF
cdr3_nt: TGTGCCAGCAGCGACTCGTCAGGGGGGAATTCACCCCTCCACTTT

clone_size: NA
j_call: TRBJ1-1
d_call: TRBD1
v_call: TRBV30
cdr3_length: 12
cdr3_aa: CALNRGNTEAFF
cdr3_nt: TGTGCCCTGAACAGGGGAAACACTGAAGCTTTCTTT

clone_size: NA
j_call: TRBJ1-6
d_call: TRBD1
v_call: TRBV3-1/TRBV3-2
cdr3_length: 13
cdr3_aa: CASSQEGQSPLHF
cdr3_nt: TGTGCCAGCAGCCAAGAGGGACAGTCACCCCTCCACTTT

clone_size: NA
j_call: TRBJ2-5
d_call: NA
v_call: TRBV21-1
cdr3_length: 17
cdr3_aa: CASSKCWREHFQETQYF
cdr3_nt: TGTGCCAGCAGCAAATGTTGGCGGGAGCATTTCCAAGAGACCCAGTACTTC

clone_size: once
j_call: TRBJ2-7
d_call: NA
v_call: TRBV4-2
cdr3_length: 13
cdr3_aa: CASSQDQGYEQYF
cdr3_nt: TGTGCCAGCAGCCAAGATCAAGGGTACGAGCAGTACTTC

clone_size: NA
j_call: TRBJ2-2
d_call: NA
v_call: TRBV2
cdr3_length: 13
cdr3_aa: CARTRPDTGELFF
cdr3_nt: TGTGCCAGAACTAGGCCCGACACCGGGGAGCTGTTTTTT

clone_size: NA
j_call: TRBJ2-7
d_call: NA
v_call: TRBV7-2
cdr3_length: 15
cdr3_aa: CASSTGTLSSYEQYF
cdr3_nt: TGTGCCAGCAGCACCGGGACATTGAGCTCCTACGAGCAGTACTTC

clone_size: NA
j_call: TRBJ1-2
d_call: NA
v_call: TRBV5-1
cdr3_length: 12
cdr3_aa: CASSYLGWDYTF
cdr3_nt: TGCGCCAGCAGCTACCTGGGGTGGGACTACACCTTC

clone_size: NA
j_call: TRBJ2-7
d_call: TRBD2
v_call: TRBV19
cdr3_length: 15
cdr3_aa: CASSIFPGRAHEQYF
cdr3_nt: TGTGCCAGTAGTATTTTTCCCGGGAGGGCCCACGAGCAGTACTTC

clone_size: NA
j_call: TRBJ1-4
d_call: NA
v_call: TRBV13
cdr3_length: 14
cdr3_aa: CASSFGTGNEKLFF
cdr3_nt: TGTGCCAGCAGCTTTGGGACGGGGAATGAAAAACTGTTTTTT

clone_size: NA
j_call: TRBJ2-7
d_call: TRBD1
v_call: TRBV28
cdr3_length: 16
cdr3_aa: CASSLFRDRGTYEQYF
cdr3_nt: TGTGCCAGCAGTTTATTTCGGGACAGGGGGACCTACGAGCAGTACTTC

clone_size: once
j_call: TRBJ2-5
d_call: TRBD1
v_call: TRBV10-1
cdr3_length: 14
cdr3_aa: CASSMDRGMETQYF
cdr3_nt: TGCGCCAGCAGCATGGACAGGGGGATGGAGACCCAGTACTTC

clone_size: once
j_call: TRBJ1-4
d_call: NA
v_call: TRBV23-1
cdr3_length: 15
cdr3_aa: CASRGLGIANEKLFF
cdr3_nt: TGCGCCAGCAGAGGTCTGGGGATTGCTAATGAAAAACTGTTTTTT

clone_size: NA
j_call: TRBJ1-1
d_call: NA
v_call: TRBV28
cdr3_length: 14
cdr3_aa: CASSPLRGRTEAFF
cdr3_nt: TGTGCCAGCAGTCCCCTAAGGGGTAGAACTGAAGCTTTCTTT

clone_size: NA
j_call: TRBJ2-3
d_call: TRBD2
v_call: TRBV12-3/TRBV12-4
cdr3_length: 13
cdr3_aa: CASTSILAGSQYF
cdr3_nt: TGTGCCAGCACCTCAATACTAGCGGGTTCGCAGTATTTT

clone_size: NA
j_call: TRBJ1-2
d_call: NA
v_call: TRBV29-1
cdr3_length: 12
cdr3_aa: CSVGTEKYGYTF
cdr3_nt: TGCAGCGTTGGGACAGAAAAATATGGCTACACCTTC

clone_size: NA
j_call: TRBJ2-3
d_call: NA
v_call: TRBV6-6
cdr3_length: 14
cdr3_aa: CASSYWGAIDTQYF
cdr3_nt: TGTGCCAGCAGTTACTGGGGGGCTATAGATACGCAGTATTTT

clone_size: NA
j_call: TRBJ2-7
d_call: TRBD2
v_call: TRBV13
cdr3_length: 19
cdr3_aa: CASSLKPGLAGGHSYEQYF
cdr3_nt: TGTGCCAGCAGCTTAAAACCGGGACTAGCGGGAGGCCACTCCTACGAGCAGTACTTC

clone_size: NA
j_call: TRBJ2-6
d_call: TRBD1
v_call: TRBV9
cdr3_length: 18
cdr3_aa: CASSVWGQGAAGANVLTF
cdr3_nt: TGTGCCAGCAGCGTGTGGGGACAGGGGGCGGCTGGGGCCAACGTCCTGACTTTC

clone_size: NA
j_call: TRBJ2-1
d_call: NA
v_call: TRBV29-1
cdr3_length: 15
cdr3_aa: CSSDGRAGSYNEQFF
cdr3_nt: TGCAGCTCTGATGGCCGGGCGGGCTCCTACAATGAGCAGTTCTTC

clone_size: NA
j_call: TRBJ2-7
d_call: TRBD1
v_call: TRBV14
cdr3_length: 13
cdr3_aa: CASSRTGTGEQYF
cdr3_nt: TGTGCCAGCAGCCGGACAGGGACCGGGGAGCAGTACTTC

clone_size: NA
j_call: TRBJ2-7
d_call: NA
v_call: TRBV12-3/TRBV12-4
cdr3_length: 13
cdr3_aa: CAISPDGSYEQYF
cdr3_nt: TGTGCCATCTCACCGGACGGGTCCTACGAGCAGTACTTC

clone_size: NA
j_call: TRBJ2-7
d_call: TRBD1
v_call: TRBV11-2
cdr3_length: 16
cdr3_aa: CASSFLPGTGAYEQYF
cdr3_nt: TGTGCCAGCAGCTTCCTCCCCGGGACAGGGGCCTACGAGCAGTACTTC

clone_size: NA
j_call: TRBJ2-7
d_call: NA
v_call: TRBV29-1
cdr3_length: 10
cdr3_aa: CSVVDREQYF
cdr3_nt: TGCAGCGTGGTCGACAGGGAGCAGTACTTC

clone_size: NA
j_call: TRBJ1-2
d_call: NA
v_call: TRBV29-1
cdr3_length: 13
cdr3_aa: CSVDPLGARGYTF
cdr3_nt: TGCAGCGTTGACCCACTAGGGGCGCGAGGCTACACCTTC

clone_size: NA
j_call: TRBJ1-3
d_call: TRBD1
v_call: TRBV5-1
cdr3_length: 16
cdr3_aa: CASSLVGGGSGNTIYF
cdr3_nt: TGCGCCAGCAGCTTGGTTGGAGGGGGCTCCGGAAACACCATATATTTT